These 20 T cell receptor beta chains came from one sample sequenced in a study of response to subunit inactivated influenza vaccine listed by TCRdb under 2018. Library preparation used RT-PCR. The instrument was an Illumina HiSeq 2500. TCRdb redid the processing of the public reads, applying fastp at Q25 and MiXCR, and retained in-frame beta chains. Rows with a matching CDR3 protein are joined into one entry that keeps the most common DNA and genes. The sample includes a few hundred thousand distinct CDR3 sequences, with roughly 22% observed a single time. The biggest ten clones account for about 10% of the sample. This specimen was PBMCs from blood, taken 21 months after vaccination. Receptors originate from a man between 50 and 75 years old who received an inactivated influenza vaccine. Donor details come from another sample of the same person, matched by shared clones.

This clonotype was seen many times. The chain employs TRBV15 and TRBJ1-5, with D uncertain. The germline CDR1 and CDR2 sequences are LNHNV and YYDKDF (reference sequence). The germline V and J ends were trimmed by 3 bases and 5 bases, with 14 bases remaining between them. The CDR3 consists of 15 residues. The CDR3 protein is CATSSMGTGDQPQHF. The CDR3 bases are TGTGCCACCAGCAGTATGGGAACCGGGGATCAGCCCCAGCATTTT.

The chain is built from TRBV29-1 and TRBJ2-7; perhaps TRBD2 as D (5 bases). Trimming removed 4 bases at V and 3 bases at J, with 10 bases between. Germline V gene sequence: CDR1 SQVTM, CDR2 ANQGSEA. This CDR3 is 12 amino acids long. CDR3 DNA: TGCAGCGTTGCCGGGATTTTCTACGAGCAGTACTTC. Its protein is CSVAGIFYEQYF.

A few counts support this clonotype. The genes are TRBV5-1 and TRBJ1-6; D is unresolved. The CDR3 runs 15 residues. The V end lost 0 bases, the J end lost 10 bases, and 14 bases lay between the germline ends. The germline V gene has CDR1 SGHRS and CDR2 YFSETQ. This CDR3 reads CASSLVGAPASPLHF. DNA for the CDR3: TGCGCCAGCAGCTTGGTCGGTGCGCCAGCGTCACCCCTCCACTTT. Full variable domain (outside the CDR3, taken from reference TRBV5-1 and TRBJ1-6): KAGVTQTPRYLIKTRGQQVTLSCSPISGHRSVSWYQQTPGQGLQFLFEYFSETQRNKGNFPGRFSGRQFSNSRSEMNVSTLELGDSALYLCASSLVGAPASPLHFGNGTRLTVT.

The genes are TRBV7-2 and TRBJ2-4; 9 nucleotides align to TRBD1. With 1 base clipped from V and 0 bases from J, the junction kept 4 bases outside the gene matches. This CDR3 is built from 17 residues. Per germline, CDR1 SGHTA and CDR2 FQGNSA. For the CDR3, the DNA is TGTGCCAGCAGCTTAGGTGGGACAGGGTTAGCCAAAAACATTCAGTACTTC. It translates to CASSLGGTGLAKNIQYF.

This CDR3 reads CATSRDYPQGSSGTGELFF. Written as DNA, the CDR3 is TGTGCCACCAGCAGAGATTACCCGCAGGGGTCATCGGGCACCGGGGAGCTGTTTTTT. The V call is TRBV15, the J call TRBJ2-2; maybe TRBD1 (6 bases). This CDR3 is 19 amino acids long. V lost 0 bases and J 4 bases, leaving 21 bases between the germline ends. Germline V lookup: CDR1 LNHNV, CDR2 YYDKDF (reference sequence).

The CDR3 bases are TGTGCCAGCAGCCCCACCGCGAACTCTGGAAACACCATATATTTT. It translates to CASSPTANSGNTIYF. The chain is built from TRBV7-2 and TRBJ1-3; no definite D call. Germline lookup yields CDR1 SGHTA and CDR2 FQGNSA. The CDR3 covers 15 residues. V lost 5 bases and J lost 0, with 11 bases in between. Filled out from reference TRBV7-2 and TRBJ1-3, the complete variable domain reads GAGVSQSPSNKVTEKGKDVELRCDPISGHTALYWYRQSLGQGLEFLIYFQGNSAPDKSGLPSDRFSAERTGGSVSTLTIQRTQQEDSAVYLCASSPTANSGNTIYFGEGSWLTVV.

The rearrangement uses TRBV7-3 and TRBJ2-1; D may be TRBD2 (6 bases). This CDR3 region has 15 residues. In germline, CDR1 is SGHTA, CDR2 FQGTGA. Trimming took 5 bases from V and 0 from J, leaving 11 bases between them. CDR3 DNA: TGTGCCAGCAGCCGGATTAGCGGCTCCTACAATGAGCAGTTCTTC. It translates to CASSRISGSYNEQFF.

This sequence joins TRBV6-2 or TRBV6-3 and TRBJ1-3, with D perhaps TRBD1 (5 bases). V lost 6 bases, J lost 0 bases, and 9 bases lay in between. Germline assignment: CDR1 MNHEY and CDR2 SVGEGT. The CDR3 runs 14 residues. This CDR3 reads CASSGALSGNTIYF. In nucleotides, the CDR3 is TGTGCCAGCAGCGGGGCCCTCTCTGGAAACACCATATATTTT.

In its sample, this clonotype was seen many times. The chain employs TRBV27 and TRBJ1-5; 8 bases fit TRBD1. This CDR3 region has 15 residues. V trimming: 1 base; J trimming: 6 bases; junction bases outside the gene matches: 5. Germline loops: CDR1 MNHEY, CDR2 SMNVEV (reference sequence). The CDR3 DNA follows: TGTGCCAGCAGTTTATGGGGACAGGCGGGTCAGCCCCAGCATTTT. Its translation: CASSLWGQAGQPQHF.

This chain links TRBV29-1 with TRBJ2-1; D might be TRBD1 (6 bases). Deletions cut 8 bases from V and 7 bases from J, with 21 bases between. The CDR3 totals 14 residues. Germline V gives CDR1 SQVTM, CDR2 ANQGSEA. CDR3 sequence: CSSTSGTTLNEQFF. DNA of the CDR3: TGCAGCTCTACCTCCGGGACAACCCTAAATGAGCAGTTCTTC.

This clonotype occurred many times. The V gene is TRBV28, the J gene TRBJ2-7; either TRBD1 or TRBD2 may supply D (5 bases each). V was trimmed by 3 bases and J by 5 bases, leaving 20 bases between them. The CDR3 has 16 amino acids. CDR1 MDHEN and CDR2 SYDVKM come from the germline V gene. CDR3 amino acids: CASSFNPGPGLDEQYF. CDR3 bases: TGTGCCAGCAGTTTCAATCCGGGACCGGGGCTAGACGAGCAGTACTTC.

V gene TRBV18 combines with J gene TRBJ1-1; D is unresolved. The CDR3 is 13 amino acids. V shed 3 bases and J shed 4 bases, with 9 bases lying between them. Germline assignment: CDR1 KGHSH and CDR2 LQKENI. The CDR3 DNA follows: TGTGCCAGCTCACCTTTCAGTCTCACTGAAGCTTTCTTT. Translation: CASSPFSLTEAFF.

This sequence joins TRBV27 and TRBJ2-3, with TRBD1 matching 7 bases. V shed 4 bases, J shed 4 bases, and the junction held 5 bases outside the gene matches. Germline V lookup: CDR1 MNHEY, CDR2 SMNVEV (reference sequence). This CDR3 spans 14 amino acids. The CDR3 region is CASSSTGSPDTQYF. CDR3 DNA sequence: TGTGCCAGCAGTTCGACAGGGTCCCCAGATACGCAGTATTTT.

The gene calls are TRBV2 and TRBJ1-1; D gene ambiguous. Germline loops: CDR1 SNHLY, CDR2 FYNNEI. The CDR3 totals 12 residues. Deletions cut 7 bases from V and 4 bases from J, with 10 bases between. In DNA, the CDR3 is TGTGCCAGCAAGGCGGGGAGCACTGAAGCTTTCTTT. It yields the protein CASKAGSTEAFF.

The CDR3: CASSLLGARNQPQHF. DNA of the CDR3: TGTGCCAGCAGTTTACTGGGGGCGAGGAATCAGCCCCAGCATTTT. The chain recombines TRBV12-3 or TRBV12-4 with TRBJ1-5; maybe TRBD1 (6 bases). The CDR3 covers 15 residues. Trimming removed 2 bases at V and 4 bases at J, with 12 bases between.

This clonotype was observed many times. The chain employs TRBV13 and TRBJ2-7, with 7 positions matching TRBD1. Germline CDR1 and CDR2: PRHDT and FYEKMQ (reference sequence). V trimming: 5 bases; J trimming: 3 bases; junction bases outside the gene matches: 4. CDR3 size: 13 residues. The CDR3 protein is CASSLDRDYEQYF. CDR3 nucleotides: TGTGCCAGCAGCCTCGACAGGGACTACGAGCAGTACTTC.

This clonotype was seen a handful of times. The chain recombines TRBV7-9 with TRBJ1-5; 7 nucleotides align to TRBD1. V shed 5 bases and J 0 bases; nucleotides not matched to a gene: 4. Germline CDR1 and CDR2: SEHNR and FQNEAQ (reference sequence). CDR3 length: 15 amino acids. The chain's CDR3 is CASSPQGNSNQPQHF. Here the CDR3 DNA reads TGTGCCAGCAGCCCACAGGGGAATAGCAATCAGCCCCAGCATTTT.

A few counts support this clonotype. The V and J genes are TRBV11-2 and TRBJ2-7, with 12 bases aligning to TRBD2. J lost 2 bases, V lost 3 bases, and 11 bases had no gene match. CDR1 and CDR2 from the germline V gene are SGHAT and FQNNGV. The CDR3 loop spans 18 amino acids. In nucleotides, the CDR3 is TGTGCCAGCAGCTTGAGGACAACTAGCGGGAGGTGGACCTACGAGCAGTACTTC. It codes for CASSLRTTSGRWTYEQYF.

The J gene is TRBJ2-7, the V gene TRBV12-3 or TRBV12-4; 7 nucleotides line up with TRBD1. The CDR3 sequence is 15 residues long. After removal of 1 base from V and 1 base from J, the junction contained 4 bases not matched to a gene. Here the CDR3 DNA reads TGTGCCAGCAGTTTAGAGGGGGCCATATCCTACGAGCAGTACTTC. This codes for CASSLEGAISYEQYF.

This clonotype showed up just a few times. The V and J genes are TRBV4-3 and TRBJ2-2; TRBD1 is a possible D gene (6 bases). CDR1 LGHNA and CDR2 YSLEER come from the germline V gene. The germline V and J ends were trimmed by 0 bases and 7 bases, with 12 bases remaining between them. This CDR3 has 15 amino acids. In DNA, the CDR3 is TGCGCCAGCAGCCAAGATGCCAGGGGCCTCGGGGAGCTGTTTTTT. Translated: CASSQDARGLGELFF.